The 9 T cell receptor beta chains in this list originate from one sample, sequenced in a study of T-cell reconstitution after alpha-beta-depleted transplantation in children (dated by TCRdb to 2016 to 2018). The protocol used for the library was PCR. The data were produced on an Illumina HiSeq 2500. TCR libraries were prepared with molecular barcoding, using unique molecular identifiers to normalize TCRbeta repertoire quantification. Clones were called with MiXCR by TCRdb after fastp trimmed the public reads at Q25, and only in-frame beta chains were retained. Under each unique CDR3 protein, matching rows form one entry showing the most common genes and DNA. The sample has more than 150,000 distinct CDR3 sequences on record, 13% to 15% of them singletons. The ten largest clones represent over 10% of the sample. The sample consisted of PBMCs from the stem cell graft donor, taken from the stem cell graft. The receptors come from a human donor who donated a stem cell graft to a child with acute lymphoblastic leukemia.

In DNA, the CDR3 is TGTGCCAGCAGTTTATCGCCCGGAAACACCATATATTTT. Its protein product is CASSLSPGNTIYF. V gene TRBV12-3 or TRBV12-4 combines with J gene TRBJ1-3; D remains ambiguous. V was pared by 2 bases and J by 4 bases, with 6 bases between. The CDR3 spans 13 residues.

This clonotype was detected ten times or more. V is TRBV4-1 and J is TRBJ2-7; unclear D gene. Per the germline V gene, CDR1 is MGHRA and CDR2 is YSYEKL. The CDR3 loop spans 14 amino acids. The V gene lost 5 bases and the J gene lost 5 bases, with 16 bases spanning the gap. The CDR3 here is CASSSPNRRNEQYF. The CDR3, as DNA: TGCGCCAGCAGCTCGCCGAATCGAAGGAACGAGCAGTACTTC.

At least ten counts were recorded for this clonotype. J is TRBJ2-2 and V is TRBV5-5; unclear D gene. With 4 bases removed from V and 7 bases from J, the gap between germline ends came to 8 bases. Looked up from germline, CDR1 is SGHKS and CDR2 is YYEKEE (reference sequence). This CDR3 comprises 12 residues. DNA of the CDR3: TGTGCCAGCAGCACCCGCGGCGGGGAGCTGTTTTTT. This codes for CASSTRGGELFF.

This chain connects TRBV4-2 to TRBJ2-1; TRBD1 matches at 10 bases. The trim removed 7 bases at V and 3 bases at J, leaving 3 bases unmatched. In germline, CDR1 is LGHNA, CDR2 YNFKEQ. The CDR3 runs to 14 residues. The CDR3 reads CASTRDRGYNEQFF. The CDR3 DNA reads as TGTGCCAGCACCCGGGACAGGGGCTACAATGAGCAGTTCTTC.

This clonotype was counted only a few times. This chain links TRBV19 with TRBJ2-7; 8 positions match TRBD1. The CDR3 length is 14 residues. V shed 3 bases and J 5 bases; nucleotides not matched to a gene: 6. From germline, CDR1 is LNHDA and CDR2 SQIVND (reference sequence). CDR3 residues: CASSIRTGIDEQYF. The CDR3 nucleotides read TGTGCCAGTAGTATCCGGACAGGGATCGACGAGCAGTACTTC.

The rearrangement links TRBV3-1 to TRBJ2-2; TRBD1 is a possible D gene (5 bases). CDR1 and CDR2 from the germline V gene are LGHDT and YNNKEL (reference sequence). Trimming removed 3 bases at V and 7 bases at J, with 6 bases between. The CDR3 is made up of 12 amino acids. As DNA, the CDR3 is TGTGCCAGCAGCCATAGGGGCGGGGAGCTGTTTTTT. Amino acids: CASSHRGGELFF.

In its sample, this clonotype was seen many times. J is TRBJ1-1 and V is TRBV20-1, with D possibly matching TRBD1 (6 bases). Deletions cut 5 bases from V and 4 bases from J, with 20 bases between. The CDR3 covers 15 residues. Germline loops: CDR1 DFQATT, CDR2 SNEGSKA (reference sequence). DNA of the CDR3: TGCAGTGCTTCTAGGTCATACAGGGTCGGCACTGAAGCTTTCTTT. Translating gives CSASRSYRVGTEAFF.

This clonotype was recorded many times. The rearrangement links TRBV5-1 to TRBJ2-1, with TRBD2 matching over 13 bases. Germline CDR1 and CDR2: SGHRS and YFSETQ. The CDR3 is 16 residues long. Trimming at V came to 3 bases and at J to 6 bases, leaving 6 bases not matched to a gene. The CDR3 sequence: CASSSGLAGLVNEQFF. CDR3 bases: TGCGCCAGCAGCTCGGGACTAGCGGGACTCGTCAATGAGCAGTTCTTC.

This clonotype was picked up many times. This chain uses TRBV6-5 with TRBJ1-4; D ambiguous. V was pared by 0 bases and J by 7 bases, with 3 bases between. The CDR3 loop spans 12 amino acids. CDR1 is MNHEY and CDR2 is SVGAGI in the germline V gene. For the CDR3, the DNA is TGTGCCAGCAGTTACTCGGGTGAAAAACTGTTTTTT. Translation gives CASSYSGEKLFF.